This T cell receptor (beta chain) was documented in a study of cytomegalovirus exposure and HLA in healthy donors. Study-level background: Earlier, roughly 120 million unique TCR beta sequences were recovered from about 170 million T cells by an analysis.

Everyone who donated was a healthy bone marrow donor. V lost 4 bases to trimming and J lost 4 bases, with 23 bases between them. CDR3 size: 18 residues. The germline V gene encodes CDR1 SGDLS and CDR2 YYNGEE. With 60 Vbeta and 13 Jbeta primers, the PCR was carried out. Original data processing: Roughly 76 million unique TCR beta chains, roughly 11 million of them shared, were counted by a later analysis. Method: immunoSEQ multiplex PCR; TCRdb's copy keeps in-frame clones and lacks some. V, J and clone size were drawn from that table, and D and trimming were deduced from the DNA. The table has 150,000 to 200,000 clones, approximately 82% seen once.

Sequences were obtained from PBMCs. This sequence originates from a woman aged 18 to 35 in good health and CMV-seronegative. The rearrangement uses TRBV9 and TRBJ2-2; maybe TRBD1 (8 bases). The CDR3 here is CASSHRGGASAITGELFF. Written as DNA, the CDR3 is TGTGCCAGCAGCCACAGGGGGGGGGCTAGCGCGATCACCGGGGAGCTGTTTTTT.